This TCR beta chain was sequenced in a study of CD8 T cells in Susac syndrome. Overall study results and limits: Susac-specific public clones found in total CD8+ repertoires numbered approximately 15, and those in CD8+ TEMRA repertoires numbered about 5.

Trimming at V came to 6 bases and at J to 3 bases, leaving 8 bases not matched to a gene. Germline-derived CDR1 and CDR2 are DFQATT and SNEGSKA (reference sequence). This CDR3 spans 13 amino acids. The RNA input was roughly 0.45 to 1 ug, and it was reverse transcribed with random hexamers. TCRdb fed the immunoSEQ multiplex PCR reads into MiXCR, producing one record per CDR3 protein. The repertoire holds 95,000 to 150,000 distinct CDR3 sequences, with 85% to 95% as singletons. In the case of this clonotype: Its antigen remains unknown.

The material sequenced was CD8+ T cells from PBMCs. This receptor was identified in a human donor with Susac syndrome. The rearrangement uses TRBV20-1 and TRBJ2-7; 7 bases fit TRBD1. The CDR3 DNA sequence: TGCAGTGCCAGAAGGACAGGTTACTACGAGCAGTACTTC. Translated: CSARRTGYYEQYF.